This T cell receptor beta chain originates from a study of blood T cell repertoires in COVID-19. The CDR3 sequence is 14 residues long. Germline V gene sequence: CDR1 SGHTA, CDR2 FQGNSA. V dropped 1 base and J dropped 4; count of bases not matched to a gene: 3. The assay was immunoSEQ multiplex PCR, and TCRdb's table has in-frame clones only and misses some. The sample records around 41,000 clones, 87% being singletons. Sequencing used peripheral blood. This receptor was taken from a woman older than 75 with active COVID-19. The chain couples TRBV7-2 to TRBJ2-5; 7 bases fit TRBD2. CDR3 nucleotide sequence: TGTGCCAGCAGCTTAGGGGGGGGAGGAGAGACCCAGTACTTC. Its translation: CASSLGGGGETQYF. The full variable domain, rest sourced from reference TRBV7-2 and TRBJ2-5, is GAGVSQSPSNKVTEKGKDVELRCDPISGHTALYWYRQSLGQGLEFLIYFQGNSAPDKSGLPSDRFSAERTGGSVSTLTIQRTQQEDSAVYLCASSLGGGGETQYFGPGTRLLVL.